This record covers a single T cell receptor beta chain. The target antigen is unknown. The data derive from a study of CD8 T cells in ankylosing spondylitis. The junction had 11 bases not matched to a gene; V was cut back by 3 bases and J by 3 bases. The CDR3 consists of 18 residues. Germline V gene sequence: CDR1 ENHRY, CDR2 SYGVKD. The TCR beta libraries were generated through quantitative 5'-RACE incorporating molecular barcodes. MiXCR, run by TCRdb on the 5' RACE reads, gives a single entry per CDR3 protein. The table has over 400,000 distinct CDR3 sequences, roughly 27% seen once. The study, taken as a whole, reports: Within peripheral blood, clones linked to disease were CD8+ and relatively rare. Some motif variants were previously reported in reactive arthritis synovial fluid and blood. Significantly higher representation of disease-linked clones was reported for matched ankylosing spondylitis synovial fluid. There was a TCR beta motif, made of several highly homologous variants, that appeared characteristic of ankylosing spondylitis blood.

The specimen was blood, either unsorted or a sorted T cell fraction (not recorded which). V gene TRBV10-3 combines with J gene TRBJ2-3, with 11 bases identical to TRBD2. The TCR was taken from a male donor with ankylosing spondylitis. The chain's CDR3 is CAISDRSGRALGTDTQYF. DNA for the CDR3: TGTGCCATCAGTGACCGTAGCGGGAGGGCCCTCGGGACAGATACGCAGTATTTT.